The present T cell receptor (beta chain) was sequenced within a study of cytomegalovirus exposure and HLA in healthy donors. This PCR relied on a set of 60 Vbeta primers and 13 Jbeta primers. Clones were sequenced by immunoSEQ multiplex PCR, and TCRdb holds only the in-frame ones, with some missing. The data hold approximately 160,000 clones, with around 65% observed a single time. This CDR3 comprises 15 residues. Germline CDR1 reads MNHEY; CDR2 reads SVGAGI. The ends lost 6 bases at V and 9 bases at J; junction bases unmatched: 11. V usage is TRBV6-5 and J usage is TRBJ2-1, with 10 bases aligning to TRBD1. The material sequenced was PBMCs. The receptor was isolated from a young woman in good health and CMV-seropositive. CDR3 residues: CASSWLGTGDAEQFF. In DNA form, the CDR3 reads TGTGCCAGCAGCTGGCTCGGGACAGGGGACGCTGAGCAGTTCTTC.